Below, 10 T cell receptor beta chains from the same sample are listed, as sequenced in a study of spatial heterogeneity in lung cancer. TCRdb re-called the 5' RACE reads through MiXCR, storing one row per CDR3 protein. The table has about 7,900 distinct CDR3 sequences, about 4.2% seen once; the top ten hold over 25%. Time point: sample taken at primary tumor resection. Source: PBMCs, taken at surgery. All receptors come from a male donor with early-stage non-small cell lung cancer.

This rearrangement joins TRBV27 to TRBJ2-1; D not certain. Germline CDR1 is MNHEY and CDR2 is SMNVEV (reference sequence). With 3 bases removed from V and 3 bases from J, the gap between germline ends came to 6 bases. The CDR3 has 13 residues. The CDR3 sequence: CASSFRLYNEQFF. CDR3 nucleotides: TGTGCCAGCAGTTTTCGTCTCTACAATGAGCAGTTCTTC.

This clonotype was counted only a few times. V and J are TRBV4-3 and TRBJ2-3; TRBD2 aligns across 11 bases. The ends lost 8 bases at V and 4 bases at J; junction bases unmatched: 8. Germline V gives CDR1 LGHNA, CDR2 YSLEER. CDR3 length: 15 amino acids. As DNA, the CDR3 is TGCGCCAGCTCCGGAATAGCGGGGGGGCCAGATACGCAGTATTTT. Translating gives CASSGIAGGPDTQYF.

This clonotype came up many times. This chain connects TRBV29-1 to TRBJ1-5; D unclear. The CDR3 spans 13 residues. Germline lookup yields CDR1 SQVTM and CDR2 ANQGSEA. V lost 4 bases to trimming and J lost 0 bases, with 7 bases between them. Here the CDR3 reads CSVVTASNQPQHF. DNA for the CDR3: TGCAGCGTTGTAACAGCTAGCAATCAGCCCCAGCATTTT.

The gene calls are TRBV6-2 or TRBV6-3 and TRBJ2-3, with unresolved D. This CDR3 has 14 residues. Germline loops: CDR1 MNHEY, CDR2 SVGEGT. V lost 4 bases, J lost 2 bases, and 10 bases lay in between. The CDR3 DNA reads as TGTGCCAGCAGTTCCCATTCGATCACAGATACGCAGTATTTT. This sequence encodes CASSSHSITDTQYF.

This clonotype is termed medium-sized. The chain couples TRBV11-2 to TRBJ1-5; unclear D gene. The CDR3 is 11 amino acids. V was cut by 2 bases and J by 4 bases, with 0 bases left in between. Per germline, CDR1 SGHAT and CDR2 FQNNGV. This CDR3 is CASSLNQPQHF. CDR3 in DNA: TGTGCCAGCAGCTTAAATCAGCCCCAGCATTTT.

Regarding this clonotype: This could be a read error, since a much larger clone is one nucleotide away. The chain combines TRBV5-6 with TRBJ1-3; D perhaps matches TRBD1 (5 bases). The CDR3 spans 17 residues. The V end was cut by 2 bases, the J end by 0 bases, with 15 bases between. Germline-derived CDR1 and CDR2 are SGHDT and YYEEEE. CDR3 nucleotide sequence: TGTGCCAGCAGCTTATGTCCCGGGGGGTACTCTGGAAACACCATATATTTT. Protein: CASSLCPGGYSGNTIYF.

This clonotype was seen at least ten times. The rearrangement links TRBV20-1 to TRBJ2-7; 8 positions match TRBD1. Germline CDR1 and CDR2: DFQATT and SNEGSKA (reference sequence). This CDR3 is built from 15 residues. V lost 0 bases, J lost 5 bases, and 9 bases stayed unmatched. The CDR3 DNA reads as TGCAGTGCTAGAGATGACCCGGGACAGGACCACGAGCAGTACTTC. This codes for CSARDDPGQDHEQYF.

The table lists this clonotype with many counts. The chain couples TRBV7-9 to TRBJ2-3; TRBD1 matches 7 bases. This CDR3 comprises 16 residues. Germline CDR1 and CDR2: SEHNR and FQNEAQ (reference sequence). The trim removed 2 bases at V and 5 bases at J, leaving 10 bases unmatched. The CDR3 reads CASSLSPTGKIDTQYF. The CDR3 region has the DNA TGTGCCAGCAGCTTATCCCCGACAGGGAAGATAGATACGCAGTATTTT.

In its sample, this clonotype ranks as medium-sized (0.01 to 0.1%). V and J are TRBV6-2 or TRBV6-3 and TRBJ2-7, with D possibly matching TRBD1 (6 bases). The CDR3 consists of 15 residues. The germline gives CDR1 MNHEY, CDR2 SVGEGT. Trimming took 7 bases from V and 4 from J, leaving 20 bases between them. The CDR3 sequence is CASTPFSRGRYEQYF. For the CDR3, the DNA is TGTGCCAGCACCCCGTTCAGCAGGGGAAGGTACGAGCAGTACTTC.

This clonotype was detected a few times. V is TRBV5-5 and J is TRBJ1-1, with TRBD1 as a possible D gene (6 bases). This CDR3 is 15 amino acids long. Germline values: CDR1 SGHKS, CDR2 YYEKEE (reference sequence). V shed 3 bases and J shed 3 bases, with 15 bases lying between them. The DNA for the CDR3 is TGTGCCAGCAGCTCCCTGGCGGGGGCCCACACTGAAGCTTTCTTT. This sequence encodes CASSSLAGAHTEAFF.